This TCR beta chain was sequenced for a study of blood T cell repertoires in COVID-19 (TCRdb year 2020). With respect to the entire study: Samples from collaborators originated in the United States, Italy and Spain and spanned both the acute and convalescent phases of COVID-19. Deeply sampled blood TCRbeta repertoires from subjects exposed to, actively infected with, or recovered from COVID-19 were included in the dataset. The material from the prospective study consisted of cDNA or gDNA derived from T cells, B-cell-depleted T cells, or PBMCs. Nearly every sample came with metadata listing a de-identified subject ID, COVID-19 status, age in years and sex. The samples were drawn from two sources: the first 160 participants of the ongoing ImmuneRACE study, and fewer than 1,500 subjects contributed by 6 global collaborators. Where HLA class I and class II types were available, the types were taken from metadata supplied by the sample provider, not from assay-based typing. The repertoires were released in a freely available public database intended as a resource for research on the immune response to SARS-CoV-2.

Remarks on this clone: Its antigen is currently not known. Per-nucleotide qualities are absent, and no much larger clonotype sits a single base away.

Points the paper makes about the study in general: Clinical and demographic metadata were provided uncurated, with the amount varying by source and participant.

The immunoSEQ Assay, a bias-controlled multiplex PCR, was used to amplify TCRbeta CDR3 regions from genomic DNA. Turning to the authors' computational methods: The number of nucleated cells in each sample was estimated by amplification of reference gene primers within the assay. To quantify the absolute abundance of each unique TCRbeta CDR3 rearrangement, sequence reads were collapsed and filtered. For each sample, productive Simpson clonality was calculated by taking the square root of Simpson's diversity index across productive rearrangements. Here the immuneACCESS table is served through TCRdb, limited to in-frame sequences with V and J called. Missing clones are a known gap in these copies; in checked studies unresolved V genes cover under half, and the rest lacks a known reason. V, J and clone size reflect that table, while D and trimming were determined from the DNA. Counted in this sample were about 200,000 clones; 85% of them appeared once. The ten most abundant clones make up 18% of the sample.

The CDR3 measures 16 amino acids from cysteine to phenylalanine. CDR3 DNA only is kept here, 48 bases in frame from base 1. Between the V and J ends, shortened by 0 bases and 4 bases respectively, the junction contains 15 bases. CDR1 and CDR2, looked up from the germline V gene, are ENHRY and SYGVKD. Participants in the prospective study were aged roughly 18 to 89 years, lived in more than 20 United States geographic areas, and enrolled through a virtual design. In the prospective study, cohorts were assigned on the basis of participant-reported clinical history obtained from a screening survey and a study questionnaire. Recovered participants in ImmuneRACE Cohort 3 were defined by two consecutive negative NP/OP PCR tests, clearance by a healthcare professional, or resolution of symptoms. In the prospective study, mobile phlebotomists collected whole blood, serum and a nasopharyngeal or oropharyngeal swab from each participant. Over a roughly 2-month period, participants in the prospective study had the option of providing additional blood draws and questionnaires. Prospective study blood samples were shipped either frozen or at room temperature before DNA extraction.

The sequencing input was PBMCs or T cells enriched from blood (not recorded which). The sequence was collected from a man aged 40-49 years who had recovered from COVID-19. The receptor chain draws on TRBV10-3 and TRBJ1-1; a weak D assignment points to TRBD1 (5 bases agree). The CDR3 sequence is CAISESTAGGTTEAFF. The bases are TGTGCCATCAGTGAGTCCACCGCAGGAGGGACCACTGAAGCTTTCTTT.